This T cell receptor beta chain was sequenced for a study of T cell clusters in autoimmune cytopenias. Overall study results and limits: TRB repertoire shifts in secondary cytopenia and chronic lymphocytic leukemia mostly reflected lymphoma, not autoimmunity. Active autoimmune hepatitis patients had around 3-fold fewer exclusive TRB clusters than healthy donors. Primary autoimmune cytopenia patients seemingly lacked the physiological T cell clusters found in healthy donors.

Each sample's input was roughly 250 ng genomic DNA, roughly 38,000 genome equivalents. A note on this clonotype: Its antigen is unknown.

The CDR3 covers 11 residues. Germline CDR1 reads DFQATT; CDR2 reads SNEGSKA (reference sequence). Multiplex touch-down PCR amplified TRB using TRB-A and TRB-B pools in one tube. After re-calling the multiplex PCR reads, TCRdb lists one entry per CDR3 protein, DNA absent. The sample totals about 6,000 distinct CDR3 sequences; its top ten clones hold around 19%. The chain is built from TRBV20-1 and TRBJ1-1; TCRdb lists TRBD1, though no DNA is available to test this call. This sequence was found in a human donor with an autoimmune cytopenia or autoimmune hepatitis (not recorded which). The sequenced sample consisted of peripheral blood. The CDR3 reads CSANPRGEAFF.